Listed here are 3 T cell receptor beta chains from one sample, sequenced in a study of lymphopenia after photon versus proton radiotherapy. Sequencing was performed with immunoSEQ multiplex PCR; in TCRdb, only in-frame clones are kept and a portion is missing. The table lists roughly 67,000 clones, about nine tenths of them singletons. The sequencing here drew on peripheral blood, taken from a patient treated with photon-based radiotherapy. The source of these receptors is a woman aged 70-85 years with pancreatic cancer.

This chain connects TRBV30 to TRBJ1-1; D unclear. V lost 4 bases and J lost 4, with 13 bases in between. Looked up from germline, CDR1 is GTSNPN and CDR2 is SVGIG (reference sequence). CDR3 length equals 13 residues. CDR3 sequence: CAWTWRLGTEAFF. The CDR3 DNA reads as TGTGCCTGGACTTGGCGGCTCGGCACTGAAGCTTTCTTT.

The V and J genes are TRBV11-3 and TRBJ2-7; D possibly uses TRBD1 or TRBD2 (5 bases each). The CDR3 has 13 residues. The V gene's germline CDR1 is SGHNT and CDR2 YENEEA. Trimming removed 5 bases at V and 4 bases at J, with 12 bases between. CDR3 protein: CASSLLRGYEQYF. CDR3 nucleotide sequence: TGTGCCAGCAGCCTACTGAGGGGTTACGAGCAGTACTTC.

This clone was recorded a few times. The rearrangement uses TRBV7-8 and TRBJ2-7, with a weak D call TRBD2 (6 bases). This CDR3 spans 17 amino acids. Trimming removed 1 base from V and 7 bases from J, with 23 bases in between. Per the germline V gene, CDR1 is SGHVS and CDR2 is FQNEAQ. The CDR3 protein is CASSLVGGWAAGREQYF. CDR3 coding DNA: TGTGCCAGCAGCTTAGTTGGCGGGTGGGCAGCAGGGAGGGAGCAGTACTTC.